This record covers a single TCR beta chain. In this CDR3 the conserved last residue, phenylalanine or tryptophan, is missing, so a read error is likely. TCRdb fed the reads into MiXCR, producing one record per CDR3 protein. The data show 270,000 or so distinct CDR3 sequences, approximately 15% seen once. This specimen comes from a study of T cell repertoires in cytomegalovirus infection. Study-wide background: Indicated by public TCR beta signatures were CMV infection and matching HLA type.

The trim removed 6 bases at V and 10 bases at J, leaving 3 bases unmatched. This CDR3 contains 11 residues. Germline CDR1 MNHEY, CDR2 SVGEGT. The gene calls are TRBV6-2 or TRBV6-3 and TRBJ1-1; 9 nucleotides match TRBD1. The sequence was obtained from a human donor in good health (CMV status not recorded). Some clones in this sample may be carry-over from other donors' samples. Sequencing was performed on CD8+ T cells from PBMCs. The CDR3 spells CASSQDRGAFY. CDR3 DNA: TGTGCCAGCAGCCAGGACAGGGGAGCTTTCTAT.